This T cell receptor beta chain was sequenced in a study of T cell changes during pregnancy in multiple sclerosis. Assay used: immunoSEQ multiplex PCR; TCRdb lists only in-frame clones, some missing. Counted here are around 71,000 clones, roughly 92% occurring once; the ten biggest clones make up roughly 1.2%. The CDR3 loop spans 14 amino acids. Losses at the gene ends were 0 bases for V and 7 bases for J; bases not matched to a gene: 1. The germline CDR1 and CDR2 sequences are MNHNY and SVGAGI (reference sequence). This clone was counted a single time. The chain employs TRBV6-6 and TRBJ2-2; TRBD2 aligns across 8 bases. The specimen comprised peripheral blood, sampled in the third trimester of pregnancy. The clonotype was recovered from a female donor with multiple sclerosis, enrolled in a pregnancy study. The CDR3: CASSYSLAGGELFF. CDR3 DNA: TGTGCCAGCAGTTACTCTCTAGCGGGCGGGGAGCTGTTTTTT.